This T cell receptor beta chain was sequenced for a study of human T cells and chemical hapten exposure. The sample's time point: patch test 2, 6 weeks after DPC sensitization. The treatment: therapeutic diphenylcyclopropenone sensitization with weekly scalp DPC. This clonotype was detected a few times. TCRdb re-analysed the RACE reads in MiXCR, keeping a single row per CDR3 protein. The data hold about 110,000 distinct CDR3 sequences, with roughly a tenth observed a single time. Trimming left V 3 bases short and J 1 base short, with 15 bases between. The CDR3 sequence is 17 residues long. From germline, CDR1 is SGHTA and CDR2 FQGNSA.

The rearrangement uses TRBV7-2 and TRBJ1-4; no reliable D call. The clonotype comes from a woman aged 40 to 50 with alopecia areata. Some clones in this sample may be carry-over from other donors' samples. Specimen: whole blood, collected in connection with sensitization to the hapten diphenylcyclopropenone (DPC). CDR3 loop: CASSLRASRGTNEKLFF. The CDR3 DNA reads TGTGCCAGCAGCTTGAGGGCCTCCCGTGGAACTAATGAAAAACTGTTTTTT.